The 26 T cell receptor beta chains below all came from one sample that was sequenced in a study of technical replicates of blood from a few donors (dated by TCRdb to about 2017). Library creation used the immunoSEQ multiplex PCR assay. TCRdb carries this immuneACCESS record with in-frame sequences only. Its versions omit some clonotypes, under half of them owing to an unresolved V gene in the studies checked, with the rest unexplained. Present in this sample are nearly 90,000 clones, more than 85% of which were seen just once. The leading ten clones occupy 0.34% of the sample. Sequenced input: T cells isolated from PBMCs. These receptors all stem from a human donor in good health.

This rearrangement joins TRBV19 to TRBJ2-2; 8 bases are a match to TRBD2. CDR1 and CDR2 (germline): LNHDA, SQIVND (reference sequence). V gave up 10 bases and J gave up 5 bases; unmatched junction bases: 6. The CDR3 length is 13 residues. Here the CDR3 DNA reads TGTGCCACCCGGGAGGGAGGGACCGGGGAGCTGTTTTTT. Translated: CATREGGTGELFF. The whole variable domain, filled in from reference TRBV19 and TRBJ2-2, reads DGGITQSPKYLFRKEGQNVTLSCEQNLNHDAMYWYRQDPGQGLRLIYYSQIVNDFQKGDIAEGYSVSREKKESFPLTVTSAQKNPTAFYLCATREGGTGELFFGEGSRLTVL.

This chain connects TRBV4-2 to TRBJ2-7, with D possibly matching TRBD2 (6 bases). The germline CDR1 and CDR2 sequences are LGHNA and YNFKEQ. This CDR3 spans 17 amino acids. The V end lost 0 bases, the J end lost 4 bases, and 19 bases lay between the germline ends. DNA for the CDR3: TGTGCCAGCAGCCAAGATGGTCGGGAGTATAGATGGTACGAGCAGTACTTC. It yields the protein CASSQDGREYRWYEQYF.

The gene calls are TRBV30 and TRBJ2-3, with TRBD2 identical over 13 bases. CDR3 length: 15 amino acids. The germline gives CDR1 GTSNPN, CDR2 SVGIG (reference sequence). Germline trimming cut 4 bases from V and 5 bases from J; bases unmatched to any gene: 6. The DNA of the CDR3 is TGTGCCTGGATAGGACTAGCGGGAGTCCTAGATACGCAGTATTTT. Its translation: CAWIGLAGVLDTQYF. Variable domain in full (rest from reference TRBV30 and TRBJ2-3): SQTIHQWPATLVQPVGSPLSLECTVEGTSNPNLYWYRQAAGRGLQLLFYSVGIGQISSEVPQNLSASRPQDRQFILSSKKLLLSDSGFYLCAWIGLAGVLDTQYFGPGTRLTVL.

The V call is TRBV7-9, the J call TRBJ2-3; D is possibly TRBD2 (6 bases). The CDR3 contains 15 residues. Trimming left V 5 bases short and J 0 bases short, with 12 bases between. CDR1 and CDR2 from the germline V gene are SEHNR and FQNEAQ (reference sequence). This CDR3 is CASSPTGVSTDTQYF. In DNA form, the CDR3 reads TGTGCCAGCAGCCCCACGGGGGTTAGCACAGATACGCAGTATTTT.

This rearrangement joins TRBV28 to TRBJ1-2, with 9 bases matching TRBD1. CDR1 and CDR2 from the germline V gene are MDHEN and SYDVKM. The CDR3 has 15 amino acids. Unmatched junction bases numbered 7, after V lost 4 bases and J lost 4 bases. In nucleotides, the CDR3 is TGTGCCAGCAGTTGGAGCGGGACAGGGAGCTATGGCTACACCTTC. This translates into CASSWSGTGSYGYTF.

CDR3 DNA: TGTGCCAGCAGTGACTCGGCGGGAGCAAGGGCCTATGAGCAGTTCTTC. As protein: CASSDSAGARAYEQFF. This chain links TRBV6-4 with TRBJ2-1, with TRBD2 matching 7 bases. The CDR3 spans 16 residues. Germline lookup yields CDR1 MRHNA and CDR2 SNTAGT. V lost 0 bases to trimming and J lost 8 bases; unmatched junction nucleotides: 10.

This sequence joins TRBV5-1 and TRBJ2-7; the D is unclear. Between the trimmed V and J ends, which lost 4 bases and 4 bases, there was a span of 15 bases. Germline values: CDR1 SGHRS, CDR2 YFSETQ. CDR3 size: 14 residues. The CDR3, as DNA: TGCGCCAGCAGCCCCCAGGAAAACCGTTACGAGCAGTACTTC. Translated: CASSPQENRYEQYF.

As regards this clone: Other DNA sequences within the sample encode an identical CDR3. V and J are TRBV7-2 and TRBJ2-7; 7 positions match TRBD1. After removal of 5 bases from V and 4 bases from J, the junction contained 2 bases not matched to a gene. This CDR3 is built from 12 residues. Germline assignment: CDR1 SGHTA and CDR2 FQGNSA. The CDR3 sequence is CASSRTGYEQYF. As DNA, the CDR3 is TGTGCCAGCAGCCGGACAGGTTACGAGCAGTACTTC.

The chain uses TRBV11-3 and TRBJ2-7; a possible D gene is TRBD2 (6 bases). CDR3 length: 15 residues. CDR1 and CDR2 from the germline V gene are SGHNT and YENEEA. Trimming took 6 bases from V and 0 from J, leaving 15 bases between them. The CDR3 sequence is CASSLTSLSSYEQYF. CDR3 in DNA: TGTGCCAGCAGTCTAACTAGCCTAAGCTCCTACGAGCAGTACTTC. The entire variable domain, with the rest obtained from reference TRBV11-3 and TRBJ2-7, is as follows: EAGVVQSPRYKIIEKKQPVAFWCNPISGHNTLYWYLQNLGQGPELLIRYENEEAVDDSQLPKDRFSAERLKGVDSTLKIQPAELGDSAVYLCASSLTSLSSYEQYFGPGTRLTVT.

V is TRBV6-6 and J is TRBJ1-1, with no clear D. V lost 0 bases to trimming and J lost 0 bases, with 8 bases between them. Germline assignment: CDR1 MNHNY and CDR2 SVGAGI (reference sequence). The length of the CDR3 is 15 residues. The CDR3 nucleotides read TGTGCCAGCAGTTACTCTGGGAGTATGAACACTGAAGCTTTCTTT. Its protein is CASSYSGSMNTEAFF.

The chain recombines TRBV4-1 with TRBJ2-5, with TRBD1 identical over 10 bases. From germline, CDR1 is MGHRA and CDR2 YSYEKL. The V segment lost 0 bases and the J segment 3 bases; nucleotides outside the gene matches: 4. The length of the CDR3 is 16 residues. The CDR3 loop is CASSQEIGTGEETQYF. The CDR3 region has the DNA TGCGCCAGCAGCCAAGAAATCGGGACAGGGGAAGAGACCCAGTACTTC.

The chain combines TRBV10-3 with TRBJ2-2, with 7 nucleotides matching TRBD1. This CDR3 contains 15 residues. Germline V gene sequence: CDR1 ENHRY, CDR2 SYGVKD. The junction had 7 bases not matched to a gene; V was cut back by 6 bases and J by 3 bases. The DNA for the CDR3 is TGTGCCATCAGCCCGGGACAGCCACACACCGGGGAGCTGTTTTTT. This encodes CAISPGQPHTGELFF.

The V call is TRBV11-3, the J call TRBJ2-5; 9 bases are shared with TRBD2. CDR3 size: 14 residues. J gave up 5 bases and V 4 bases, and 5 bases lay outside the gene matches. Germline V gives CDR1 SGHNT, CDR2 YENEEA. This CDR3 is CASSSTSGLETQYF. The CDR3 DNA reads TGTGCCAGCAGCTCGACTAGCGGTCTGGAGACCCAGTACTTC.

The chain has TRBV7-8 and TRBJ1-5, with D possibly matching TRBD1 (5 bases). Trimming took off 5 bases at V and 12 bases at J, with 23 bases between the two ends. The CDR3 has 15 residues. Germline CDR1 SGHVS, CDR2 FQNEAQ. CDR3 residues: CASSQGPEPTGDQHF. DNA of the CDR3: TGTGCCAGCAGCCAGGGCCCGGAACCCACGGGGGACCAGCATTTT. The whole variable domain, remainder taken from reference TRBV7-8 and TRBJ1-5, is GAGVSQSPRYKVAKRGQDVALRCDPISGHVSLFWYQQALGQGPEFLTYFQNEAQLDKSGLPSDRFFAERPEGSVSTLKIQRTQQEDSAVYLCASSQGPEPTGDQHFGDGTRLSIL.

The chain uses TRBV7-3 and TRBJ1-1; the D is unclear. The CDR3 is made up of 14 amino acids. Germline CDR1 SGHTA, CDR2 FQGTGA. V shed 8 bases and J shed 2 bases, with 15 bases lying between them. The CDR3 is CASSASGVNTEAFF. For the CDR3, the DNA is TGTGCCAGCTCAGCGTCCGGCGTAAACACTGAAGCTTTCTTT.

The chain uses TRBV29-1 and TRBJ1-3, with D possibly matching TRBD1 (6 bases). This CDR3 is built from 12 residues. Germline V CDR1 and CDR2: SQVTM, ANQGSEA. V shed 6 bases and J shed 4 bases, with 10 bases lying between them. The CDR3 bases are TGCAGCGTCAGGGGAGCGGGAAACACCATATATTTT. It translates to CSVRGAGNTIYF. The full variable domain, in which reference TRBV29-1 and TRBJ1-3 provide the parts outside the CDR3, is SAVISQKPSRDICQRGTSLTIQCQVDSQVTMMFWYRQQPGQSLTLIATANQGSEATYESGFVIDKFPISRPNLTFSTLTVSNMSPEDSSIYLCSVRGAGNTIYFGEGSWLTVV.

This chain joins TRBV9 and TRBJ1-4; 9 nucleotides agree with TRBD1. The J call is doubtful: the DNA matches TRBJ2-2 better. CDR1 and CDR2 (germline): SGDLS, YYNGEE. This CDR3 has 13 amino acids. In nucleotides, the CDR3 is TGTGCCAGCAGCCCCGGGACAGGGACGGAGCTGTTTTTT. Translating gives CASSPGTGTELFF.

The V and J genes are TRBV10-2 and TRBJ1-5, with 8 bases identical to TRBD1. This CDR3 spans 19 amino acids. Germline CDR1 and CDR2: WSHSY and SAAADI. V was clipped by 3 bases and J by 0 bases; unmatched bases: 13. The CDR3 loop is CASSDSEDRDEYSNQPQHF. The CDR3 DNA is TGCGCCAGCAGTGACTCGGAGGACAGGGACGAATATAGCAATCAGCCCCAGCATTTT.

The genes are TRBV15 and TRBJ1-2; 9 bases fit TRBD1. Trimming at V came to 6 bases and at J to 5 bases, leaving 13 bases not matched to a gene. CDR3 size: 16 residues. From germline, CDR1 is LNHNV and CDR2 YYDKDF (reference sequence). The CDR3 region is CATSKTGTGPLYGYTF. In DNA, the CDR3 is TGTGCCACCAGTAAGACCGGGACAGGGCCTCTGTATGGCTACACCTTC.

The CDR3, as DNA: TGTGCCAGCAGCTTAGCGCAGTTCCAAAGCTCCTACAATGAGCAGTTCTTC. Its translation: CASSLAQFQSSYNEQFF. This chain joins TRBV7-9 and TRBJ2-1, with unresolved D. This CDR3 is built from 17 residues. V shed 0 bases and J shed 0 bases, with 12 bases lying between them. CDR1 and CDR2 from the germline V gene are SEHNR and FQNEAQ (reference sequence).

The rearrangement uses TRBV2 and TRBJ2-1, with D uncertain. The CDR3 is 13 residues long. Trimming pared 6 bases from V and 9 bases from J, leaving 15 bases between. CDR1 is SNHLY, CDR2 FYNNEI, per germline. CDR3 DNA: TGTGCCAGCAGATCCGTCACTAAAACTGAGCAGTTCTTC. Translation: CASRSVTKTEQFF.

The chain recombines TRBV21-1 with TRBJ2-2; the table's D call, TRBD1, was not checked against the DNA. TRBV21-1 is a listed pseudogene. The length of the CDR3 is 13 residues. The CDR3 protein is CASWRQVPGELFF. The CDR3 DNA reads as TGTGCCAGCTGGAGACAGGTCCCCGGGGAGCTGTTTTTT.

The chain links TRBV5-6 to TRBJ2-7; possible D gene TRBD2, 5 bases. Germline V gene data show CDR1 as SGHDT and CDR2 as YYEEEE. CDR3 length: 14 residues. V lost 4 bases and J lost 5, with 16 bases in between. The CDR3 coding sequence is TGTGCCAGCAGCCCGGTCGGACTGTCTAACGAGCAGTACTTC. Translation gives CASSPVGLSNEQYF.

The chain is built from TRBV2 and TRBJ2-5; D possibly corresponds to TRBD1 (5 bases). Trimming left V 7 bases short and J 5 bases short, with 11 bases between. The CDR3 runs to 12 residues. Per germline, CDR1 SNHLY and CDR2 FYNNEI. CDR3 loop: CASMVGVETQYF. The CDR3 coding sequence is TGTGCCAGCATGGTAGGGGTGGAGACCCAGTACTTC. Variable domain in full (rest from reference TRBV2 and TRBJ2-5): EPEVTQTPSHQVTQMGQEVILRCVPISNHLYFYWYRQILGQKVEFLVSFYNNEISEKSEIFDDQFSVERPDGSNFTLKIRSTKLEDSAMYFCASMVGVETQYFGPGTRLLVL.

V gene TRBV10-1 combines with J gene TRBJ2-1, with a weak D call TRBD1 (5 bases). CDR1 is WNHNN, CDR2 SYGVQD, per germline (reference sequence). This CDR3 has 12 amino acids. V lost 3 bases, J lost 8 bases, and 8 bases lay in between. The CDR3 DNA reads TGCGCCAGCAGTGATCCAGGGTATGAGCAGTTCTTC. Protein sequence: CASSDPGYEQFF.

The chain links TRBV30 to TRBJ2-1; 9 nucleotides agree with TRBD2. This CDR3 has 14 residues. Germline CDR1 and CDR2: GTSNPN and SVGIG (reference sequence). J lost 8 bases, V lost 1 base, and 6 bases had no gene match. DNA of the CDR3: TGTGCCTGGAGTGCCGGGACTAGCCCCTATGAGCAGTTCTTC. Encoded protein: CAWSAGTSPYEQFF. Using reference TRBV30 and TRBJ2-1 for the parts outside the CDR3, the full variable domain is SQTIHQWPATLVQPVGSPLSLECTVEGTSNPNLYWYRQAAGRGLQLLFYSVGIGQISSEVPQNLSASRPQDRQFILSSKKLLLSDSGFYLCAWSAGTSPYEQFFGPGTRLTVL.